This T cell receptor beta chain was identified during a study of cytomegalovirus exposure and HLA in healthy donors. Study conclusions and caveats: Within an earlier analysis, most TCR beta V segments proved productive either about 90% or about 30% of the time. The authors later found most CMV-associated TCR beta chains appeared HLA-restricted.

The germline V gene has CDR1 SGHAT and CDR2 FQNNGV. The CDR3 spans 13 residues. Trimming cost V 3 bases and J 8 bases, with 11 bases left between them. Notes on this clone: Its antigen is undetermined.

PCR was performed using 60 Vbeta and 13 Jbeta primers. Libraries were prepared by immunoSEQ multiplex PCR; TCRdb keeps only in-frame clonotypes and omits some of them. The data hold approximately 150,000 clones, with roughly 82% observed a single time. This clonotype originated in a man aged 45 to 65 in good health and CMV-seropositive. This chain joins TRBV11-2 and TRBJ1-3; possibly TRBD1 for D (6 bases). The specimen was PBMCs. The CDR3 protein is CASSFTGKDTIYF. In nucleotides, the CDR3 is TGTGCCAGCAGCTTTACAGGGAAGGACACCATATATTTT.